Listed here are 16 T cell receptor beta chains from one sample, sequenced in a study of technical replicates of blood from a few donors. This table comes from immunoSEQ multiplex PCR, and its TCRdb copy is limited to in-frame clones, with some not included. The table has 85,000 to 100,000 clones, around 94% seen once; the top ten hold 0.26%. Sequencing was performed on T cells isolated from PBMCs. The receptors come from a human donor in good health.

This clone was seen only once. The CDR3 is CASSEVSVKNTGELFF. CDR3 DNA sequence: TGTGCCAGCAGTGAAGTTAGCGTAAAAAACACCGGGGAGCTGTTTTTT. The chain is built from TRBV2 and TRBJ2-2, with D maybe TRBD2 (5 bases). Trimming stripped 1 base from V and 2 bases from J, with 11 bases between. This CDR3 spans 16 amino acids. Germline-derived CDR1 and CDR2 are SNHLY and FYNNEI.

This chain uses TRBV9 with TRBJ2-7; 7 bases fit TRBD2. With V trimmed by 3 bases and J by 4 bases, 10 bases remained unmatched. This CDR3 spans 15 amino acids. Germline assignment: CDR1 SGDLS and CDR2 YYNGEE. CDR3 loop: CASSERSGRMYEQYF. In nucleotides, the CDR3 is TGTGCCAGCAGCGAGAGGTCCGGGAGGATGTACGAGCAGTACTTC.

The chain employs TRBV5-8 and TRBJ1-4; unclear D gene. Trimming shortened V by 0 bases and J by 7 bases, and 13 bases separated the two germline ends. CDR3 length: 15 residues. Per the germline V gene, CDR1 is SGHTS and CDR2 is YDEGEE. CDR3 in amino acids: CASSLGSVLLEKLFF. The DNA for the CDR3 is TGTGCCAGCAGCTTGGGGTCAGTGCTCCTTGAAAAACTGTTTTTT.

J is TRBJ1-5 and V is TRBV7-6; no reliable D call. Germline assignment: CDR1 SGHVS and CDR2 FNYEAQ. The V gene lost 2 bases and the J gene lost 3 bases, with 11 bases spanning the gap. The CDR3 totals 15 residues. As DNA, the CDR3 is TGTGCCAGCAGCTTATCAGGCCTGAACAATCAGCCCCAGCATTTT. Encoded protein: CASSLSGLNNQPQHF.

The genes are TRBV5-1 and TRBJ2-2; D unclear. There are 14 residues in the CDR3. Germline V gives CDR1 SGHRS, CDR2 YFSETQ. V was trimmed by 6 bases and J by 4 bases, leaving 13 bases between them. The CDR3 sequence: CASTPILATGELFF. As DNA, the CDR3 is TGCGCCAGCACTCCCATACTTGCCACCGGGGAGCTGTTTTTT.

The CDR3 DNA reads as TGCGCCAGCAGCTTTCGAACAGGGGCAGGCAGTGGCTACACCTTC. Protein product: CASSFRTGAGSGYTF. This rearrangement joins TRBV5-1 to TRBJ1-2, with 7 bases identical to TRBD1. The CDR3 covers 15 residues. V was pared by 2 bases and J by 7 bases, with 11 bases of the junction left unmatched. Germline lookup yields CDR1 SGHRS and CDR2 YFSETQ.

This clone has only one observation. The chain recombines TRBV7-8 with TRBJ2-7; 10 positions agree with TRBD2. CDR3 size: 17 residues. With V trimmed by 5 bases and J by 6 bases, 16 bases remained unmatched. Germline V lookup: CDR1 SGHVS, CDR2 FQNEAQ. CDR3 sequence: CASSPSGTSAEEGEQYF. CDR3 in DNA: TGTGCCAGCAGCCCCTCCGGGACTAGCGCCGAGGAGGGCGAGCAGTACTTC. The variable domain in full, with the rest retrieved from reference TRBV7-8 and TRBJ2-7, is GAGVSQSPRYKVAKRGQDVALRCDPISGHVSLFWYQQALGQGPEFLTYFQNEAQLDKSGLPSDRFFAERPEGSVSTLKIQRTQQEDSAVYLCASSPSGTSAEEGEQYFGPGTRLTVT.

This chain links TRBV7-6 with TRBJ2-1; tentative D call: TRBD1 (6 bases). CDR1 SGHVS and CDR2 FNYEAQ come from the germline V gene. V lost 2 bases to trimming and J lost 6 bases, with 17 bases between them. This CDR3 has 16 residues. As DNA, the CDR3 is TGTGCCAGCAGCTTACGAACACAGACAGGTTCCAATGAGCAGTTCTTC. This codes for CASSLRTQTGSNEQFF.

The chain carries TRBV5-1 and TRBJ1-2, with a possible D match to TRBD1 (6 bases). The ends were cut back, 4 bases at V and 4 bases at J, with 14 bases in the middle. Germline CDR1 and CDR2: SGHRS and YFSETQ. CDR3 size: 14 residues. The CDR3 protein is CASSPWTEGYGYTF. CDR3 coding DNA: TGCGCCAGCAGCCCCTGGACAGAGGGCTATGGCTACACCTTC.

The rearrangement joins TRBV27 to TRBJ1-5; the D gene is possibly TRBD1 (5 bases). The germline CDR1 and CDR2 sequences are MNHEY and SMNVEV (reference sequence). V gave up 2 bases and J gave up 4 bases, with 6 bases separating them. The CDR3 is 13 amino acids. The DNA of the CDR3 is TGTGCCAGCAGTTTAAGGGGTAATCAGCCCCAGCATTTT. Translated: CASSLRGNQPQHF.

The chain recombines TRBV5-4 with TRBJ2-7; 8 nucleotides agree with TRBD1. Germline trimming cut 1 base from V and 1 base from J; bases unmatched to any gene: 4. Germline lookup yields CDR1 SGHNT and CDR2 YYREEE (reference sequence). There are 15 residues in the CDR3. CDR3 in DNA: TGTGCCAGCAGCTTGTCCGGGACAGGATCCTACGAGCAGTACTTC. This gives the protein CASSLSGTGSYEQYF.

The V call is TRBV19, the J call TRBJ2-5; a possible D gene is TRBD1 (5 bases). CDR1 is LNHDA and CDR2 is SQIVND in the germline V gene (reference sequence). V was cut by 1 base and J by 5 bases, with 14 bases left in between. The CDR3 totals 15 residues. The CDR3 bases are TGTGCCAGTAGTATAGCTGGGGCGCGCGGTGAGACCCAGTACTTC. Its protein is CASSIAGARGETQYF.

Points on this clone: The junction and the germline gene differ at one end; a read error may be behind it. This chain links TRBV2 with TRBJ1-5, with D unclear. CDR3 length equals 15 residues. CDR1 and CDR2 from the germline V gene are SNHLY and FYNNEI. The CDR3 is CASREGSLSNQPQHF. The DNA of the CDR3 is TGTGCCAGCAGGGAAGGAAGTCTAAGCAATCAGCCCCAGCATTTT.

The chain has TRBV11-2 and TRBJ2-1; TRBD2 matches at 12 bases. Germline V gene data show CDR1 as SGHAT and CDR2 as FQNNGV. The V and J ends lost 0 bases and 7 bases, in that order; junction bases with no gene match: 16. The CDR3 has 20 amino acids. The DNA of the CDR3 is TGTGCCAGCAGCTTAGATGGCCTAGCGGGAGGGCCGTCTGTGGGAAATGAGCAGTTCTTC. This translates into CASSLDGLAGGPSVGNEQFF.

The chain recombines TRBV29-1 with TRBJ2-1, with TRBD2 as a possible D gene (5 bases). The germline gives CDR1 SQVTM, CDR2 ANQGSEA. V gave up 3 bases and J gave up 2 bases, with 11 bases separating them. The CDR3 is 14 residues long. The chain's CDR3 is CSVDRGRPYNEQFF. In DNA form, the CDR3 reads TGCAGCGTTGATCGAGGGCGGCCCTACAATGAGCAGTTCTTC.

The V gene is TRBV27, the J gene TRBJ1-2; D gene unclear. Germline values: CDR1 MNHEY, CDR2 SMNVEV (reference sequence). The CDR3 has 14 amino acids. The ends were cut back, 0 bases at V and 8 bases at J, with 13 bases in the middle. The CDR3 loop is CASSLSRASRGYTF. The CDR3 DNA is TGTGCCAGCAGTTTATCGAGGGCGTCCCGCGGCTACACCTTC.